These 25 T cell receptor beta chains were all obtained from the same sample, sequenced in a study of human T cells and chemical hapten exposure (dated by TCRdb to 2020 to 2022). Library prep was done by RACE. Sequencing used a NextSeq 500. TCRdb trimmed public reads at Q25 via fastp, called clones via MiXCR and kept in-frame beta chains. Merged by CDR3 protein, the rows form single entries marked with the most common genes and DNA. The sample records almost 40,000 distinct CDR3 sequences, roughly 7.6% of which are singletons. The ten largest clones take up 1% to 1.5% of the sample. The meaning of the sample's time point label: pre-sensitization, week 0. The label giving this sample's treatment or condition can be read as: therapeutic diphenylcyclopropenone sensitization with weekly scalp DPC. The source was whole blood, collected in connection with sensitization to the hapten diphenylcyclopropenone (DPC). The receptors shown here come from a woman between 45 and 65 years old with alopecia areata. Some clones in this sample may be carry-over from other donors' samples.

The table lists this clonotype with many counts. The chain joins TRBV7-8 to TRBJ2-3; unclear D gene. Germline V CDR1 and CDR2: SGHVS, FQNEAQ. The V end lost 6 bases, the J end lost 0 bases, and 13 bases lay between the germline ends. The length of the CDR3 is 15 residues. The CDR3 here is CASSPSPASTDTQYF. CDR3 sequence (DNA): TGTGCCAGCAGTCCCAGTCCAGCCAGCACAGATACGCAGTATTTT.

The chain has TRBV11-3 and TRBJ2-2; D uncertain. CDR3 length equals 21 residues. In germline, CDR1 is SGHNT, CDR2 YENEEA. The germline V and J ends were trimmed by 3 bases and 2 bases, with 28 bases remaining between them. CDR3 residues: CASSFDPRSKAKKSNTGELFF. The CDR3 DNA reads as TGTGCCAGCAGCTTCGACCCCCGGAGTAAGGCCAAAAAATCCAACACCGGGGAGCTGTTTTTT.

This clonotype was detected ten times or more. This CDR3 reads CASTLDLEVYGYTF. CDR3 bases: TGTGCCAGCACCCTCGACCTGGAGGTCTATGGCTACACCTTC. This chain links TRBV12-3 or TRBV12-4 with TRBJ1-2; no firm D call. The germline V and J ends were trimmed by 7 bases and 4 bases, with 16 bases remaining between them. The CDR3 length is 14 residues.

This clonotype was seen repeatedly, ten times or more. The CDR3 is CSVEGGTGGNSYEQYF. The DNA for the CDR3 is TGCAGCGTTGAAGGGGGGACAGGCGGAAACTCCTACGAGCAGTACTTC. V is TRBV29-1 and J is TRBJ2-7; the match to TRBD1 covers 8 bases. The J segment lost 0 bases and the V segment lost 1 base, leaving 8 bases of the junction unmatched. The CDR3 has 16 residues. Germline V gives CDR1 SQVTM, CDR2 ANQGSEA.

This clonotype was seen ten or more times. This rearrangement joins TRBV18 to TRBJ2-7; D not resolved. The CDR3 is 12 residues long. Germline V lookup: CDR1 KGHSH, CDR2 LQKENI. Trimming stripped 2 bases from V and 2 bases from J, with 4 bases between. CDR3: CASSPYAYEQYF. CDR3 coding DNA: TGTGCCAGCTCACCATACGCCTACGAGCAGTACTTC.

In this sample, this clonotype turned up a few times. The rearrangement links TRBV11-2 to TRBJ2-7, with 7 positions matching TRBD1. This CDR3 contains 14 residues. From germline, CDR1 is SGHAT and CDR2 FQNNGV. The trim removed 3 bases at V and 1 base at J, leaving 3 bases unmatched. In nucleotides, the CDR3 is TGTGCCAGCAGCTTCGACAGGGTATCCTACGAGCAGTACTTC. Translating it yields CASSFDRVSYEQYF.

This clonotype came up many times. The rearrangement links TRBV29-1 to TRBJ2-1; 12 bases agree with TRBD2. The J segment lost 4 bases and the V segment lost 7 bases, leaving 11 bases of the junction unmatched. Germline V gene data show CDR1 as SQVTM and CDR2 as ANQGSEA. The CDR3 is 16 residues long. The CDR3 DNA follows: TGCAGCGACCTACCTAGCGGGAGGGCCGCGTACAATGAGCAGTTCTTC. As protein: CSDLPSGRAAYNEQFF.

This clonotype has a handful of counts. CDR3 DNA: TGTGCCACCAGTCCGGCGGGAGAGACCCAGTACTTC. Its protein product is CATSPAGETQYF. The genes are TRBV24-1 and TRBJ2-5; TRBD2 might be the D (5 bases). Germline V gene data show CDR1 as KGHDR and CDR2 as SFDVKD. The CDR3 is 12 amino acids. V was cut by 6 bases and J by 4 bases, with 8 bases left in between.

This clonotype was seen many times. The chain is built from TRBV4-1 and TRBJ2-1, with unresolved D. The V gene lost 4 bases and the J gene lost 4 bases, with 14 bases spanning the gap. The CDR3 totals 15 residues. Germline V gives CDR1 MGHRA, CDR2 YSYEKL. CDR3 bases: TGCGCCAGCAGCCTCCCCTCCGGCAGGTACAATGAGCAGTTCTTC. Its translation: CASSLPSGRYNEQFF.

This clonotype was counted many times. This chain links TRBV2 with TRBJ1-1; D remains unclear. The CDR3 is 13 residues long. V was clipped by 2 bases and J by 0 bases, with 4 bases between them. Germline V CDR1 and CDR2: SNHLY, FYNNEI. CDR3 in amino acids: CASSERLNTEAFF. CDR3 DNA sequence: TGTGCCAGCAGTGAACGGCTGAACACTGAAGCTTTCTTT. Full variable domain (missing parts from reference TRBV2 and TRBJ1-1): EPEVTQTPSHQVTQMGQEVILRCVPISNHLYFYWYRQILGQKVEFLVSFYNNEISEKSEIFDDQFSVERPDGSNFTLKIRSTKLEDSAMYFCASSERLNTEAFFGQGTRLTVV.

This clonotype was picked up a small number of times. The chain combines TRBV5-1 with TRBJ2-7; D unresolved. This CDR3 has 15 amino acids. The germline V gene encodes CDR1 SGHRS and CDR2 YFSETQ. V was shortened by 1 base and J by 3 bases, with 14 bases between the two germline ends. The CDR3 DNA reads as TGCGCCAGCAGCTTGTCGTCGGTCGGCTACTACGAGCAGTACTTC. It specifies CASSLSSVGYYEQYF.

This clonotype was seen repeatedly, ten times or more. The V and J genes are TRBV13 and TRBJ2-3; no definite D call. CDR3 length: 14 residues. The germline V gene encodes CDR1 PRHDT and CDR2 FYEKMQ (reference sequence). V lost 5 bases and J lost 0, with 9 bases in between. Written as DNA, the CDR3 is TGTGCCAGCAGCGCCCGGCCTAGCACAGATACGCAGTATTTT. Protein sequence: CASSARPSTDTQYF. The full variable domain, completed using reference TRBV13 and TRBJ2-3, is AAGVIQSPRHLIKEKRETATLKCYPIPRHDTVYWYQQGPGQDPQFLISFYEKMQSDKGSIPDRFSAQQFSDYHSELNMSSLELGDSALYFCASSARPSTDTQYFGPGTRLTVL.

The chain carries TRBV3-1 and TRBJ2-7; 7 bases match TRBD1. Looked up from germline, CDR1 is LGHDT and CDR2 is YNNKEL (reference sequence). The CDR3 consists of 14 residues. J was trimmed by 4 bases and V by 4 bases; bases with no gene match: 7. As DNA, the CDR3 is TGTGCCAGCAGCCTGGGACAGAGAGCTTACGAGCAGTACTTC. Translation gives CASSLGQRAYEQYF.

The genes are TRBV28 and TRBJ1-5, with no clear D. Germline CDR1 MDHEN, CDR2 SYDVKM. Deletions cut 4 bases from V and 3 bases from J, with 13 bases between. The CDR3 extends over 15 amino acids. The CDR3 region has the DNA TGTGCCAGCAGTTCAATTACACCGATCAATCAGCCCCAGCATTTT. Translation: CASSSITPINQPQHF. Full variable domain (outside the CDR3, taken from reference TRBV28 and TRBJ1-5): DVKVTQSSRYLVKRTGEKVFLECVQDMDHENMFWYRQDPGLGLRLIYFSYDVKMKEKGDIPEGYSVSREKKERFSLILESASTNQTSMYLCASSSITPINQPQHFGDGTRLSIL.

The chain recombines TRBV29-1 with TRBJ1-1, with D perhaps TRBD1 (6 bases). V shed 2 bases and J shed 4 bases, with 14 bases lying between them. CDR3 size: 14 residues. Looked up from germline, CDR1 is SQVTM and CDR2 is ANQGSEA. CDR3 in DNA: TGCAGCGTTGAAAACAGGGTGGGGAGCACTGAAGCTTTCTTT. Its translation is CSVENRVGSTEAFF.

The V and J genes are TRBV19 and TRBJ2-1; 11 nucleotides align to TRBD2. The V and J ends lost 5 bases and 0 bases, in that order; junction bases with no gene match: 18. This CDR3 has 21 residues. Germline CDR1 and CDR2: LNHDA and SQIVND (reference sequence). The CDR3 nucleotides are TGTGCCAGTAGTGCTATCGATTGGCTAGCGGGAGGCCTGAGCTCCTACAATGAGCAGTTCTTC. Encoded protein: CASSAIDWLAGGLSSYNEQFF.

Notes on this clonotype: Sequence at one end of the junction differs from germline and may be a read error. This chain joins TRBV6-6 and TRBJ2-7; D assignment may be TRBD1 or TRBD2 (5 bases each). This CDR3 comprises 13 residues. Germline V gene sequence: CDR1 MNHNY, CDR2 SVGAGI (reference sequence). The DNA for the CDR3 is TGTGTCAGCAGTTACGGGACGGTTGGGGAGCAGTACTTC. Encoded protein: CVSSYGTVGEQYF.

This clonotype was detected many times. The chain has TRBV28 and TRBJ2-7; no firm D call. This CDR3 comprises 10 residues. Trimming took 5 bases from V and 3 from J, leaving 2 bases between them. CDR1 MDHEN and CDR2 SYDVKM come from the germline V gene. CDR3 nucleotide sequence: TGTGCCAGCAGTGACTACGAGCAGTACTTC. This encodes CASSDYEQYF.

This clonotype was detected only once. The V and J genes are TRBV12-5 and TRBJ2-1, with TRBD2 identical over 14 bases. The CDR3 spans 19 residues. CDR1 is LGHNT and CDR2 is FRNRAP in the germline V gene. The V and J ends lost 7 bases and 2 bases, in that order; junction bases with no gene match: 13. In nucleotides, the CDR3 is TGTGCTAGTGCCCTGACTAGCGGGAGGGCCCTCAGAACCTACAATGAGCAGTTCTTC. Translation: CASALTSGRALRTYNEQFF.

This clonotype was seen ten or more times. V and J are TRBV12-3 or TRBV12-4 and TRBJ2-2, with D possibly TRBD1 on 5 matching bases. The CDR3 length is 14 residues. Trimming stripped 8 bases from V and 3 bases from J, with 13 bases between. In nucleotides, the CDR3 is TGTGCCAGCTGCCAGGACACCTACACCGGGGAGCTGTTTTTT. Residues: CASCQDTYTGELFF.

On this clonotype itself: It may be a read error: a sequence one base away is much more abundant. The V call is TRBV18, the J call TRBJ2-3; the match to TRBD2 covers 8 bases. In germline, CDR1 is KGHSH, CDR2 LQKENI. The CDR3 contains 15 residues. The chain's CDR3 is CVSSPAGAGTDTQYF. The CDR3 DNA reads TGTGTCAGCTCACCAGCGGGAGCGGGGACAGATACGCAGTATTTT.

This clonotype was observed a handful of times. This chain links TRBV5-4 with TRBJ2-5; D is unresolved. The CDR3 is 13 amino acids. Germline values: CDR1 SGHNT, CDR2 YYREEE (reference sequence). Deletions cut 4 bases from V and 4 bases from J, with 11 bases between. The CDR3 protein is CASSPPLGETQYF. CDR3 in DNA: TGTGCCAGCAGCCCACCCTTGGGAGAGACCCAGTACTTC.

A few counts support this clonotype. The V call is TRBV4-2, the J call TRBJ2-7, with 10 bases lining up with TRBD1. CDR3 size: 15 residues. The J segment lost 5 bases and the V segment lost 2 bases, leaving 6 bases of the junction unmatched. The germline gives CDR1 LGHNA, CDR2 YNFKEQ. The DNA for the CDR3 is TGTGCCAGCAGCCAATTCAAGGGACAGGGGAACGAGCAGTACTTC. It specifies CASSQFKGQGNEQYF.

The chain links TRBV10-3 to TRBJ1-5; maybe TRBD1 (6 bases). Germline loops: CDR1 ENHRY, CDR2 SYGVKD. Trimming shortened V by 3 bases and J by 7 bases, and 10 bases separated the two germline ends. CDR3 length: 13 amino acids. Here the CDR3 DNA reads TGTGCCATCAGTGAAAAGGGGACACAGCCCCAGCATTTT. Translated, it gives CAISEKGTQPQHF.

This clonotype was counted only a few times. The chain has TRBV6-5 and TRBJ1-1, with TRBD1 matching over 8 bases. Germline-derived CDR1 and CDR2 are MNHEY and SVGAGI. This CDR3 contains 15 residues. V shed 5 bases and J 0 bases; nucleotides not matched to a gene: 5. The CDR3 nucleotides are TGTGCCAGCAGTGCGAGGACAGGGCTGAACACTGAAGCTTTCTTT. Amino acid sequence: CASSARTGLNTEAFF.